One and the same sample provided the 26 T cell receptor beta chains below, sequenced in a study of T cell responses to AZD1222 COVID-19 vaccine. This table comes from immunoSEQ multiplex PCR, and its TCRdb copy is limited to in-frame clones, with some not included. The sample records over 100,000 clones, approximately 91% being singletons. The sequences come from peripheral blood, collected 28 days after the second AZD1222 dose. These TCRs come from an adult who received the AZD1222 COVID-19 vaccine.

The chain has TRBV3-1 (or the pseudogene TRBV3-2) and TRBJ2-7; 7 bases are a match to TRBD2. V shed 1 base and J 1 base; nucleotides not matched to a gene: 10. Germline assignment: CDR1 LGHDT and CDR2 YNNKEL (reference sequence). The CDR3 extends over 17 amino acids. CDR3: CASSQGEGRRTSYEQYF. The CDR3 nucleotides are TGTGCCAGCAGCCAAGGGGAGGGGAGAAGGACATCCTACGAGCAGTACTTC.

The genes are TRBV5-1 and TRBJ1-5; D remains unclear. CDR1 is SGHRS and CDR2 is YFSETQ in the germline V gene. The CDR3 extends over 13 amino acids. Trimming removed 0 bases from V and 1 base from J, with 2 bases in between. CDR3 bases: TGCGCCAGCAGCTTGGAAAGCAATCAGCCCCAGCATTTT. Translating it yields CASSLESNQPQHF. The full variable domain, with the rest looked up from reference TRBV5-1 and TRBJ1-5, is KAGVTQTPRYLIKTRGQQVTLSCSPISGHRSVSWYQQTPGQGLQFLFEYFSETQRNKGNFPGRFSGRQFSNSRSEMNVSTLELGDSALYLCASSLESNQPQHFGDGTRLSIL.

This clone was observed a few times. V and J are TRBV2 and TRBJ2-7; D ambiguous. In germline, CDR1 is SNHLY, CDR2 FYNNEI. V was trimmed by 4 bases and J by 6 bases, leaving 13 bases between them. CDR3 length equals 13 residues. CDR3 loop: CASSVERIGEQYF. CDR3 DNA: TGTGCCAGCAGTGTGGAAAGGATAGGCGAGCAGTACTTC.

CDR3 sequence: CASINLSGREKLFF. The CDR3 DNA sequence: TGTGCCAGCATCAACCTGAGTGGGCGCGAAAAACTGTTTTTT. The chain joins TRBV28 to TRBJ1-4; D is unclear. There are 14 residues in the CDR3. Germline values: CDR1 MDHEN, CDR2 SYDVKM. Between the trimmed V and J ends, which lost 7 bases and 8 bases, there was a span of 17 bases.

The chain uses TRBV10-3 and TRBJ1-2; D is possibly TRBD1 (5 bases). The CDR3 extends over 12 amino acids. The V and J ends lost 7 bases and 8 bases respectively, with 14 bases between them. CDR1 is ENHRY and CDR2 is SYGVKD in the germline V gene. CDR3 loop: CAITLEGHGYTF. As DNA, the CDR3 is TGTGCCATCACCCTGGAGGGGCACGGCTACACCTTC.

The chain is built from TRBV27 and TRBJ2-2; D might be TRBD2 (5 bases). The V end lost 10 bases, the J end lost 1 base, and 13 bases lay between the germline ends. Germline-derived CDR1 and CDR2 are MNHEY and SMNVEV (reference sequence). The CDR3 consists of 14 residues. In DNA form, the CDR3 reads TGTGCCATCAGGACTTCGTGGAACACCGGGGAGCTGTTTTTT. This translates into CAIRTSWNTGELFF.

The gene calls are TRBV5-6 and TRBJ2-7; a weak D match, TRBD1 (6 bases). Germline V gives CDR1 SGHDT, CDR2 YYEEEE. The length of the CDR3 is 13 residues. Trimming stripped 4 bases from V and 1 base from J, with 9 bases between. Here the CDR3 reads CASSPQGSYEQYF. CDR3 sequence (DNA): TGTGCCAGCAGCCCTCAGGGGTCCTACGAGCAGTACTTC.

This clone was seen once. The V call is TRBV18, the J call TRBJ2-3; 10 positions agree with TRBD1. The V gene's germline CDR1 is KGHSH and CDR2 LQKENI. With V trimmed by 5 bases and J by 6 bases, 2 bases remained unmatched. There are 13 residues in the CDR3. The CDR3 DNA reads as TGTGCCAGCTCATCGGACAGGGGGGATACGCAGTATTTT. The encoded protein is CASSSDRGDTQYF.

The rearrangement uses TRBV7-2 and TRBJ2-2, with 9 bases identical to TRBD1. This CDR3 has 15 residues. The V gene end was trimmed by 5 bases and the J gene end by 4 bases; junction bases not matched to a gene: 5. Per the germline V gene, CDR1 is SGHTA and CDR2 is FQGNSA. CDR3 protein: CASSKGQGRTGELFF. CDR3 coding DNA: TGTGCCAGCAGCAAGGGACAGGGTCGCACCGGGGAGCTGTTTTTT. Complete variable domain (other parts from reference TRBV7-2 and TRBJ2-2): GAGVSQSPSNKVTEKGKDVELRCDPISGHTALYWYRQSLGQGLEFLIYFQGNSAPDKSGLPSDRFSAERTGGSVSTLTIQRTQQEDSAVYLCASSKGQGRTGELFFGEGSRLTVL.

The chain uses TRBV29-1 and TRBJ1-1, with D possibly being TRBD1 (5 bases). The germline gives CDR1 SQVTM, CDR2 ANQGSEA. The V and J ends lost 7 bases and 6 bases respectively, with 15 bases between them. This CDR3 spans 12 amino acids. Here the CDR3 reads CSGRGDSAEAFF. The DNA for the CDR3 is TGCAGCGGACGGGGCGACTCGGCTGAAGCTTTCTTT.

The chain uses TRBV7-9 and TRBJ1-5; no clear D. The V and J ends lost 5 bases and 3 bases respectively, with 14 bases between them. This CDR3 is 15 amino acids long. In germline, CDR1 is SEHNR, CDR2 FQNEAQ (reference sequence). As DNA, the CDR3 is TGTGCCAGCAGCCAGTCATCGGCTCCCAATCAGCCCCAGCATTTT. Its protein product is CASSQSSAPNQPQHF.

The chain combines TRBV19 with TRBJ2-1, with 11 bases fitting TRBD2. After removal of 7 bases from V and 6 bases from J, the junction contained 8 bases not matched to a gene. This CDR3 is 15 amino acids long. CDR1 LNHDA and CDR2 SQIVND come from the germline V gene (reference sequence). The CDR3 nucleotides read TGTGCCAGTACCTTAGCGGGAGGGCTGTCCAATGAGCAGTTCTTC. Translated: CASTLAGGLSNEQFF.

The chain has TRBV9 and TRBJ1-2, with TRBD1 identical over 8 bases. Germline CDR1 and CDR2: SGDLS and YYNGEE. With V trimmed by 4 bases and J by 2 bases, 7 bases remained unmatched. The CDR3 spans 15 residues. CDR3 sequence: CASSLGQGANYGYTF. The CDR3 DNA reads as TGTGCCAGCAGCCTTGGACAGGGAGCCAACTATGGCTACACCTTC.

CDR3 in amino acids: CASSPAGTKTDTQYF. CDR3 in DNA: TGTGCCAGCTCACCAGCGGGGACTAAGACAGATACGCAGTATTTT. This chain connects TRBV18 to TRBJ2-3, with 7 bases fitting TRBD2. CDR1 is KGHSH, CDR2 LQKENI, per germline. J lost 3 bases, V lost 2 bases, and 5 bases had no gene match. CDR3 length equals 15 residues.

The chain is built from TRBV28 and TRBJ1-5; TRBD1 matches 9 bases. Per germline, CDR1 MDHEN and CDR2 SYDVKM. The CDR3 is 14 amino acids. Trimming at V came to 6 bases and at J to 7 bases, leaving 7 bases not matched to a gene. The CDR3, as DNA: TGTGCCAGCAGAGCGACAGGGGGAGGCCAGCCCCAGCATTTT. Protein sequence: CASRATGGGQPQHF.

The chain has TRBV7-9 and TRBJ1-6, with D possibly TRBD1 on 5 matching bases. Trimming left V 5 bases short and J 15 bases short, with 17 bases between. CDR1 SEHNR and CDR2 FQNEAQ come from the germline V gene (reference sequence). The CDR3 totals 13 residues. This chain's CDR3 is CASSRSGTALLHF. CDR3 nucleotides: TGTGCCAGCAGCAGATCCGGGACGGCACTCCTCCACTTT. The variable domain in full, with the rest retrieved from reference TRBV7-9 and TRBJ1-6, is DTGVSQNPRHKITKRGQNVTFRCDPISEHNRLYWYRQTLGQGPEFLTYFQNEAQLEKSRLLSDRFSAERPKGSFSTLEIQRTEQGDSAMYLCASSRSGTALLHFGNGTRLTVT.

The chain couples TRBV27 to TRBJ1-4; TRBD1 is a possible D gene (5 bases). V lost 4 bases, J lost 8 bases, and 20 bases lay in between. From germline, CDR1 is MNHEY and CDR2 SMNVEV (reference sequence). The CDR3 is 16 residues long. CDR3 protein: CASSYGAQGYGEKLFF. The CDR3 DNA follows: TGTGCCAGCAGTTATGGGGCCCAGGGATACGGCGAAAAACTGTTTTTT.

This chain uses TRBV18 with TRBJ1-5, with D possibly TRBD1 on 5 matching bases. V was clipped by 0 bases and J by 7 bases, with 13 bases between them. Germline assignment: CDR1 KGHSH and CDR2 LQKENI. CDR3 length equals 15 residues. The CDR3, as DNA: TGTGCCAGCTCACCACCGTTGGGGGGAGAACAGCCCCAGCATTTT. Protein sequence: CASSPPLGGEQPQHF.

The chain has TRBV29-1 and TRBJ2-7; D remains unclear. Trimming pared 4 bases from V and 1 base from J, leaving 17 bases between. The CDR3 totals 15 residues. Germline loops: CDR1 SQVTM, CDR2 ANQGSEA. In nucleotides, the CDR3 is TGCAGCGTTGTCCCTGGCGCTGGCAGTTCCTACGAGCAGTACTTC. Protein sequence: CSVVPGAGSSYEQYF.

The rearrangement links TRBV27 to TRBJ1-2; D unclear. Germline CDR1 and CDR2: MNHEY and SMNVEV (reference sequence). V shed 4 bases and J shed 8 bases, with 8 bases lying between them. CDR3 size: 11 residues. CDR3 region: CASSSERGYTF. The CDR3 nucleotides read TGTGCCAGCAGTTCGGAGCGGGGCTACACCTTC.

The CDR3 is CASSEGEGEAFF. The CDR3 DNA follows: TGTGCCAGCAGCGAAGGGGAGGGAGAGGCTTTCTTT. V is TRBV3-1 (or the pseudogene TRBV3-2) and J is TRBJ1-1; D might be TRBD1 (5 bases). The CDR3 has 12 residues. From germline, CDR1 is LGHDT and CDR2 YNNKEL (reference sequence). V shed 5 bases and J shed 11 bases, with 15 bases lying between them.

The CDR3 DNA reads as TGTGCCAGCAGCCAAGACAAAGGGATCTATGGCTACACCTTC. It codes for CASSQDKGIYGYTF. The rearrangement uses TRBV4-2 and TRBJ1-2; D uncertain. V was cut by 0 bases and J by 4 bases, with 9 bases left in between. The CDR3 covers 14 residues. Germline V gene lookup returns CDR1 LGHNA and CDR2 YNFKEQ.

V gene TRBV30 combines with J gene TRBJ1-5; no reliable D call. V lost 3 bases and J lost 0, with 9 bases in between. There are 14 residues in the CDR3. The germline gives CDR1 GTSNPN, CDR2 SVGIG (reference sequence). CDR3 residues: CAWRVGNSNQPQHF. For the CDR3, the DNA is TGTGCCTGGAGGGTAGGAAATAGCAATCAGCCCCAGCATTTT.

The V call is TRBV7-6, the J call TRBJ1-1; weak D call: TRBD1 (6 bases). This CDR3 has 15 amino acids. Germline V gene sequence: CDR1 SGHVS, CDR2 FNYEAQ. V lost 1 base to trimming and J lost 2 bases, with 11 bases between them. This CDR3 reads CASSLVQGHNTEAFF. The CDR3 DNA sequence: TGTGCCAGCAGCTTAGTACAGGGTCACAACACTGAAGCTTTCTTT.

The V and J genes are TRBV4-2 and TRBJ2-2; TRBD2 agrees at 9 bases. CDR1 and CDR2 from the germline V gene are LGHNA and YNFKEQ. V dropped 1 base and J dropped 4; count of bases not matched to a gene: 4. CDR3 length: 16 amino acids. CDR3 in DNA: TGTGCCAGCAGCCAAGCCGGCGGGAGGGCCACCGGGGAGCTGTTTTTT. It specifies CASSQAGGRATGELFF.

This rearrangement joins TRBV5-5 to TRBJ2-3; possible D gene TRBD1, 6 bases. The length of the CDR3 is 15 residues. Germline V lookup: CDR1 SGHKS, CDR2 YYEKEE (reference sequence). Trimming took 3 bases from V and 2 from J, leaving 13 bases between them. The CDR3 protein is CASSSYRENTDTQYF. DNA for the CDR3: TGTGCCAGCAGCTCTTACAGGGAAAACACAGATACGCAGTATTTT.